The clone carrying this T cell receptor (beta chain) was seen a handful of times. Its antigen is still unknown. The CDR3 covers 16 residues. V was trimmed by 7 bases and J by 5 bases, leaving 23 bases between them. Germline V gene lookup returns CDR1 MNHEY and CDR2 SMNVEV (reference sequence). The data originate from a study of T-cell reconstitution after alpha-beta-depleted transplantation in children. Study outcomes and limitations: A year post-transplant, T-cell counts and diversity derived mostly from newly produced T cells. After transplant, at about two months, alpha-beta T cells were reportedly derived from several hundred expanded graft clones. There were some patients whose high TCRbeta diversity at day 60 came from surviving recipient T cells and thymic progenitors.

Using unique molecular identifiers, the investigators prepared the TCRbeta library. One entry per CDR3 protein results from TCRdb running MiXCR on the PCR reads. This repertoire shows 300,000 to 400,000 distinct CDR3 sequences, around 15% found once; its top ten account for around 41%. The input for sequencing was PBMCs, mostly from graft donor cells, taken 360 days after TCRalphabeta/CD19-depleted stem cell transplant. This chain links TRBV27 with TRBJ1-2, with D uncertain. This receptor was identified in a male patient aged 2-15 years who had a stem cell transplant for acute lymphoblastic leukemia, so the T cells may come from the graft donor. The CDR3 sequence is CASTPSWGSVKYGYTF. CDR3 sequence (DNA): TGTGCCAGCACCCCCTCGTGGGGAAGCGTTAAGTATGGCTACACCTTC.